The clone carrying this TCR beta chain was found a few times. Its antigen is unknown. The data were taken from a study of cytomegalovirus exposure and HLA in healthy donors. Study-level results: A missense variant in DCLRE1C was later tied to TCR beta V- and J-gene trimming. In a later analysis, donors in an Asian-associated ancestry cluster reportedly had fewer N-insertions in productive TCRs than the cohort mean.

V lost 5 bases, J lost 1 base, and 9 bases lay in between. Germline V gene lookup returns CDR1 MNHEY and CDR2 SMNVEV (reference sequence). The CDR3 spans 13 residues. Researchers ran the PCR with 60 Vbeta and 13 Jbeta primers. The table came from immunoSEQ multiplex PCR; TCRdb's copy has only in-frame clones and leaves some out. Of about 140,000 clones detected, over 60% appear once; the ten largest clones hold 1.7%. The receptor comes from a woman in her 30s in good health and CMV-seronegative. The sample was PBMCs. The chain has TRBV27 and TRBJ2-7; unclear D gene. DNA of the CDR3: TGTGCCAGCAGTCCTAACCCGTCCTACGAGCAGTACTTC. Protein: CASSPNPSYEQYF.